The rows below give T cell receptor beta chains drawn from one sample of a study of vaccination and CD4 T cells after COVID-19. TCRdb reanalysed the PCR reads using MiXCR and keeps one entry per CDR3 protein. Counted here are roughly 20,000 distinct CDR3 sequences, about 43% occurring once; the ten biggest clones make up just under 3%. Their specific antigens are unknown. Sequenced material: CD4+ T cells from blood, cultured in vitro, taken after SARS-CoV-2 vaccination. Every receptor here comes from a human donor who had recovered from COVID-19. CDR3s include the opening cysteine and the closing phenylalanine or tryptophan. Each record gives: V gene, clone size, CDR3 protein. Expanded clones get a size class; other rows say once, few or many, or leave the size out.

TRBV6-1,few,CASNGATDYGYTF
TRBV20-1,few,CSARDPSTRRRDTEAFF
TRBV1,-,CTSSQDRASARTDTQYF
TRBV12-3/TRBV12-4,-,CASSPTGNGANQPQHF
TRBV11-3,-,CASSDGTSGRQDTQYF
TRBV20-1,few,CSAAGHLSNQPQHF
TRBV19,-,CASRAGTANQPQHF
TRBV6-1,-,CASSVERNSYEQYF
TRBV6-2/TRBV6-3,-,CASNPSPPKTQYF
TRBV7-9,-,CASSPYNEQFF
TRBV5-1,-,CASSRGQGSYTEAFF
TRBV19,few,CASSKGLLEGSPLHF
TRBV19,-,CASSNGQPGRQPQHF
TRBV19,once,CASSRLAGGYTF
TRBV7-2,few,CASSQIQETQYF
TRBV27,-,CASSVDRGLGEQYF
TRBV6-2/TRBV6-3,few,CASSRNTGLAVGVVGETQYF
TRBV5-6,-,CASSFKNRGLYGYTF
TRBV6-1,few,CASSRFLNDGSGDSPLHF
TRBV19,-,CASTWDGVPPVSPLHF
TRBV6-1,-,CASSLDRIRTDTQYF
TRBV6-1,-,CASSGARKLFF
TRBV7-2,-,CASSLAESGSKYF
TRBV7-2,few,CASSLAVQGGSPLHF
TRBV19,few,CASSLQGQGQPQHF
TRBV6-1,-,CASRRGQGSNQPQHF
TRBV6-1,few,CASSRDRTGYTF